The 3 T cell receptor beta chains in this list originate from one sample, sequenced in a study of cytomegalovirus exposure and HLA in healthy donors. The PCR ran on 60 Vbeta and 13 Jbeta primers. Here immunoSEQ multiplex PCR was the method, and the copy in TCRdb shows in-frame clones only, minus some. The profile shows around 140,000 clones, around 80% of them singletons. The sequenced sample was PBMCs. The source is a female donor in good health and CMV-seronegative.

Here the CDR3 DNA reads TGTGCCACCAGCAGAGGCCTCGAGGGCGGGGAGCTGTTTTTT. Translated: CATSRGLEGGELFF. The chain recombines TRBV15 with TRBJ2-2; TRBD2 might be the D (5 bases). CDR3 length equals 14 residues. Trimming left V 1 base short and J 7 bases short, with 10 bases between. Germline loops: CDR1 LNHNV, CDR2 YYDKDF (reference sequence).

The V and J genes are TRBV4-3 and TRBJ1-6, with TRBD1 as a possible D gene (5 bases). Trimming stripped 1 base from V and 10 bases from J, with 8 bases between. This CDR3 is 13 amino acids long. Looked up from germline, CDR1 is LGHNA and CDR2 is YSLEER. The CDR3 nucleotides read TGCGCCAGCAGCCAAGGGGGCAACTCACCCCTCCACTTT. It translates to CASSQGGNSPLHF.

This clone occurred a few times. The V and J genes are TRBV4-3 and TRBJ1-2, with 7 bases that match TRBD1. V lost 1 base to trimming and J lost 4 bases; unmatched junction nucleotides: 9. The CDR3 extends over 16 amino acids. Per the germline V gene, CDR1 is LGHNA and CDR2 is YSLEER. The CDR3 reads CASSQAAGGTAYGYTF. Written as DNA, the CDR3 is TGCGCCAGCAGCCAAGCCGCGGGGGGGACAGCCTATGGCTACACCTTC.